This entry describes one T cell receptor beta chain. There is no known antigen for this receptor. Base quality data are lacking; no much larger clone is found one base away. The immunoSEQ Assay, a bias-controlled multiplex PCR, was used to amplify TCRbeta CDR3 regions from genomic DNA. The authors' analysis ran thus. The number of nucleated cells in each sample was estimated from the amplification of reference gene primers within the assay. To quantify the absolute abundance of each unique TCRbeta CDR3 rearrangement, sequence reads were collapsed and filtered. For each sample, productive Simpson clonality was calculated as the square root of Simpson's diversity index across productive rearrangements. The clones in this table, taken by TCRdb from immuneACCESS, are in-frame only. Not every clone is retained; where verified, under half of the shortfall comes from an unresolved V gene, and the cause of the rest is unknown. V and J calls and clone size are as listed in that table; D and trimming were resolved from the DNA. This sample is represented by 150,000 to 180,000 clones; about 79% of them were singletons. The top ten constitute approximately 9.7% of the sample.

This entry comes from a study of blood T cell repertoires in COVID-19 (dated by TCRdb to between 2020 and 2021). In the study overall: The collaborator samples originated in the United States, Italy and Spain and spanned the acute and convalescent phases of COVID-19. The sample metadata nearly always contained a de-identified subject ID, COVID-19 status, age in years and sex. The repertoires were released in a freely available public database meant as a resource for research on the immune response to SARS-CoV-2. The material from the prospective study consisted of cDNA or gDNA derived from T cells, B-cell-depleted T cells, or PBMCs. The samples were drawn from two sources: the first 160 participants of the ongoing ImmuneRACE study, and fewer than 1,500 subjects contributed by 6 global collaborators. Where available, HLA class I and class II types were taken from metadata supplied by the sample provider and were not determined by assay-based typing. The dataset comprised deeply sampled blood TCRbeta repertoires from subjects exposed to, actively infected with, or recovered from COVID-19.

Whole blood was collected in K2EDTA tubes by collaborating institutions according to the institutions' own protocols. For TCRbeta analysis, collaborators shipped samples as frozen whole blood, isolated PBMCs, or DNA extracted from either of those sample types. The paper's findings and limits, for the study overall: How much clinical and demographic metadata was included differed by source and by participant, and the metadata was provided uncurated.

Via the germline V gene, CDR1 is SGHAT and CDR2 FQNNGV. Including cysteine and phenylalanine, the CDR3 has 14 amino acids. The sequence is cut down to CDR3 DNA, 42 bases in frame from base 1. The V end loses 5 bases and the J end loses 11 bases, and a stretch of 19 bases separates them. This chain is built from TRBV11-2 and TRBJ1-5; a weak D assignment points to TRBD1 (5 bases agree). The sequencing input was peripheral blood. The receptor comes from a woman aged 45-59 years with acute or convalescent COVID-19. The DNA sequence follows: TGTGCCAGCAGCCGGGCGCAGGGCGGGGTAGCCCAGCATTTT. The encoded protein is CASSRAQGGVAQHF.